This T cell receptor (beta chain) was recovered during a study of blood T cells in healthy people across ages. Germline V gene data show CDR1 as SQVTM and CDR2 as ANQGSEA. CDR3 length equals 14 residues. Trimming at V came to 4 bases and at J to 3 bases, leaving 7 bases not matched to a gene. A sample-barcoded 5' primer and a J-beta primer mix were used in a second PCR of about 7 to 12 cycles. TCRdb re-called the 5' RACE reads through MiXCR, storing one row per CDR3 protein. The sample records almost 550,000 distinct CDR3 sequences, around 24% being singletons. This clonotype was counted many times. In addition, the sample was reused for a study of T cells of mothers and their children.

The TCR comes from a boy between 10 and 17 years old in good health. The chain couples TRBV29-1 to TRBJ2-7; 9 bases line up with TRBD1. The material sequenced was blood. The CDR3 nucleotides are TGCAGCGTTGCCCTAGTGGGACAGGGCTACGAGCAGTACTTC. It is translated as CSVALVGQGYEQYF.